The rows below give T cell receptor beta chains drawn from one sample of a study of OX40 agonist ivuxolimab in advanced cancers. Generated by immunoSEQ multiplex PCR, the TCRdb table keeps only in-frame clones and is missing some. The sample lists approximately 100,000 clones, just over 90% seen once, with approximately 0.34% in the top ten. The source was CD4+ or CD8+ T cells sorted from blood, collected in a trial of the OX40 agonist ivuxolimab. The source of these receptors is an adult with an advanced solid tumor such as melanoma, head and neck, liver or kidney cancer. Both conserved end residues are part of each CDR3. The D gene is left open where the match is weak. Where a row states a size, it is once, few, many or the class of an expanded clone; other rows omit it.

TRBV28,-,-,TRBJ2-1,TGTGCCAGCAGTTTACATTCAAGCTCCTACAATGAGCAGTTCTTC,CASSLHSSSYNEQFF
TRBV28,-,-,TRBJ1-5,TGTGCCAGCAGTCCCGGGGGGCTCGCTCAGCCCCAGCATTTT,CASSPGGLAQPQHF
TRBV7-9,-,-,TRBJ2-5,TGTGCCAGCAGCTGGAGGTACGAGACCCAGTACTTC,CASSWRYETQYF
TRBV19,TRBD2,-,TRBJ2-5,TGTGCCAGCCGACCCCAAGCGGGAGAAGGCGAGACCCAGTACTTC,CASRPQAGEGETQYF
TRBV7-8,TRBD2,-,TRBJ2-7,TGTGCCAGCAGCGATCGACTAGCGGGAGGACACTACGAGCAGTACTTC,CASSDRLAGGHYEQYF
TRBV30,-,-,TRBJ2-1,TGTGCCTGGAGAAAAGGGGCGCAGTACAATGAGCAGTTCTTC,CAWRKGAQYNEQFF
TRBV20-1,-,-,TRBJ2-7,TGCAGTGCGCGGGGCAACTACGAGCAGTACTTC,CSARGNYEQYF
TRBV5-6,TRBD1,-,TRBJ1-4,TGTGCCAGCAGCAAGACAGGGAGGTCCAATGAAAAACTGTTTTTT,CASSKTGRSNEKLFF
TRBV25-1,-,-,TRBJ1-3,TGTGCCAGCAGTGAGGCGGGGATAAACTCTGGAAACACCATATATTTT,CASSEAGINSGNTIYF
TRBV7-2,-,-,TRBJ1-2,TGTGCCAGCAGCTTAGAATTCACTGGCTACACCTTC,CASSLEFTGYTF
TRBV7-9,-,-,TRBJ2-3,TGTGCCAGCAGCATACAGGGTACTGCGCAGTATTTT,CASSIQGTAQYF
TRBV23-1,-,-,TRBJ1-1,TGCGCCAGCAGTCAATCGGAGAAGTCATTTGAAGCTTTCTTT,CASSQSEKSFEAFF
TRBV28,-,-,TRBJ2-7,TGTGCCAGCACATCACTCTGGGGAGGCGAGCAGTACTTC,CASTSLWGGEQYF
TRBV2,-,once,TRBJ2-1,TGTGCCAGCAGGCGGGAACAGGGGACTTACAATGAGCAGTTCTTC,CASRREQGTYNEQFF
TRBV10-3,-,once,TRBJ2-3,TGTGCCATCGGCTGGGGTGCCAATACAGATACGCAGTATTTT,CAIGWGANTDTQYF
TRBV18,TRBD2,-,TRBJ2-7,TGTGCCAGCTCATCACTAGCGGGGTCGAACTACGAGCAGTACTTC,CASSSLAGSNYEQYF
TRBV6-5,-,-,TRBJ2-7,TGTGCCAGCAGGCTCGGGCAATACTACGAGCAGTACTTC,CASRLGQYYEQYF
TRBV18,TRBD1,-,TRBJ1-1,TGTGCCAGCTCACGAGACAGGGTCAGCATGAACACTGAAGCTTTCTTT,CASSRDRVSMNTEAFF
TRBV29-1,-,once,TRBJ2-1,TGCAGCGTTGAGACGGGTGGGGGCTCCTACAATGAGCAGTTCTTC,CSVETGGGSYNEQFF
TRBV21-1,-,-,TRBJ2-5,TGTGCCAGCAGCAAAATGGGGGGGGAACAGGGGGTAGAGACCCAGTACTTC,CASSKMGGEQGVETQYF
TRBV11-2,-,-,TRBJ2-7,TGTGCCAGCAGCTTAGATGCTAGCAGGGCCTACGAGCAGTACTTC,CASSLDASRAYEQYF
TRBV18,-,-,TRBJ2-2,TGTGCCAGCTCACGAACGGTAGTGTCGGTTCCCAGCACCGGGGAGCTGTTTTTT,CASSRTVVSVPSTGELFF
TRBV6-6,TRBD1,-,TRBJ2-7,TGTGCCAGCAGTTATAACGACAGGGGGAACGAGCAGTACTTC,CASSYNDRGNEQYF
TRBV19,-,-,TRBJ1-1,TGTGCCAGTAGTATAGCCCCCAGTCGGGTGAACACTGAAGCTTTCTTT,CASSIAPSRVNTEAFF
TRBV29-1,-,-,TRBJ1-1,TGCAGCGTTGATTTAGGGCACACTGAAGCTTTCTTT,CSVDLGHTEAFF
TRBV29-1,-,once,TRBJ2-5,TGCAGCGTTGTTCTCCAGTACAGCCAAGAGACCCAGTACTTC,CSVVLQYSQETQYF
TRBV15,TRBD1,-,TRBJ2-5,TGTGCCACCAGCAGAGGGGTAACAGGGGGCGGGGAGACCCAGTACTTC,CATSRGVTGGGETQYF
TRBV18,TRBD1,-,TRBJ2-3,TGTGCCAGCTCACTGATAGGACAGGGGAGTGCAGATACGCAGTATTTT,CASSLIGQGSADTQYF
TRBV5-1,TRBD2,-,TRBJ2-3,TGCGCCAGCAGCTGGGGGACTAGCGGTACCACAGATACGCAGTATTTT,CASSWGTSGTTDTQYF
TRBV10-3,-,-,TRBJ2-3,TGTGCCATCAGCTCCTACACAGATACGCAGTATTTT,CAISSYTDTQYF
TRBV20-1,-,once,TRBJ1-2,TGCAGTGCTAGGATAGTCTATGGCTACACCTTC,CSARIVYGYTF
TRBV28,-,-,TRBJ2-2,TGTGCCAGCAACAAACTCAGAAACACCGGGGAGCTGTTTTTT,CASNKLRNTGELFF
TRBV7-6,TRBD2,-,TRBJ2-2,TGTGCCTGCAGCCCGAGGACTAGCGCAAACACCGGGGAGCTGTTTTTT,CACSPRTSANTGELFF
TRBV6-6,-,-,TRBJ1-1,TGTGCCAGCAGTTACTTGGACCTGAACACTGAAGCTTTCTTT,CASSYLDLNTEAFF
TRBV20-1,TRBD2,-,TRBJ2-1,TGCAGTGCTGCTAGCGGGAGGGCCTCGTTCTTC,CSAASGRASFF
TRBV11-2,-,-,TRBJ2-2,TGTGCCAGCAGCTTAACCAACACCGGGGAGCTGTTTTTT,CASSLTNTGELFF
TRBV7-6,TRBD2,-,TRBJ2-1,TGTGCCAGCAGCTTAGGGGGCGGGAGGCACAATGAGCAGTTCTTC,CASSLGGGRHNEQFF
TRBV4-2,-,-,TRBJ2-3,TGTGCCAGCAGCCAAGCCAGGGACCTAGATACGCAGTATTTT,CASSQARDLDTQYF
TRBV19,-,-,TRBJ2-7,TGTGCCAGTAGTACCCGTGGGGGGCGGACCTACGAGCAGTACTTC,CASSTRGGRTYEQYF
TRBV20-1,-,-,TRBJ2-1,TGCAGTGCTCTGCGTCATGAGCAGTTCTTC,CSALRHEQFF
TRBV10-1,TRBD1,-,TRBJ2-1,TGCGCCAGCAGTCCTCGACAGGGGGCTCTCAATGAGCAGTTCTTC,CASSPRQGALNEQFF
TRBV19,TRBD1,-,TRBJ1-2,TGTGCCAGTAGTATTGACAGGGGGGACTATGGCTACACCTTC,CASSIDRGDYGYTF
TRBV7-2,-,-,TRBJ2-7,TGTGCCAGCAGCTTAGGGGACACCTACGAGCAGTACTTC,CASSLGDTYEQYF
TRBV5-4,-,-,TRBJ2-3,TGTGCCAGCAGCTTAAGCTCAGGGCTAGATACGCAGTATTTT,CASSLSSGLDTQYF
TRBV6-1,-,-,TRBJ1-1,TGTGCCAGCAGTGAAGCGGGGCCGGGGCAGGAAGCTTTCTTT,CASSEAGPGQEAFF
TRBV5-5,-,-,TRBJ2-3,TGTGCCTCCGCGCGGGGTTCGGCGGCAGATACGCAGTATTTT,CASARGSAADTQYF
TRBV5-4,-,once,TRBJ2-2,TGTGCCAGCAGCCAAGATAACGGGATCGGGGAGCTGTTTTTT,CASSQDNGIGELFF
TRBV28,TRBD1,-,TRBJ1-4,TGTGCCAGCAGTTTTTCAGGGGGACTGTTTTTT,CASSFSGGLFF
TRBV6-5,-,-,TRBJ2-2,TGTGCCAGCCGCAGCCCCGGGGAGCTGTTTTTT,CASRSPGELFF
TRBV4-3,-,-,TRBJ1-2,TGCGCCAGCAGCCAAGTTAACAGGGAAAACTATGGCTACACCTTC,CASSQVNRENYGYTF
TRBV30,TRBD1,-,TRBJ1-2,TGTGCCTCCACCCCGGGACAGGGATTGATCTATGGCTACACCTTC,CASTPGQGLIYGYTF